The 27 T cell receptor beta chains in this list originate from one sample, sequenced in a study of T cell repertoires in cytomegalovirus infection. In TCRdb, the reads were re-called with MiXCR into one record per CDR3 protein. The profile shows 200,000 to 300,000 distinct CDR3 sequences, 9% to 15% of them singletons. Sequencing was performed on PBMCs. These receptors originate from a human donor in good health (CMV status not recorded). Some clones in this sample may be carry-over from other donors' samples.

This clonotype appeared many times. This sequence joins TRBV29-1 and TRBJ2-3; 11 nucleotides agree with TRBD2. The CDR3 consists of 15 residues. V shed 6 bases and J 2 bases; nucleotides not matched to a gene: 7. Germline V gene sequence: CDR1 SQVTM, CDR2 ANQGSEA. CDR3 bases: TGCAGCGTCTCACAACTAGCGGGGGTCACAGATACGCAGTATTTT. This translates into CSVSQLAGVTDTQYF.

This clonotype was counted at least ten times. The CDR3, as DNA: TGTGCCAGCAGCCCTTCTGGGGAGGGATCGGAGACCCAGTACTTC. Translation gives CASSPSGEGSETQYF. V and J are TRBV7-9 and TRBJ2-5; TRBD2 matches at 7 bases. The CDR3 sequence is 15 residues long. Germline V CDR1 and CDR2: SEHNR, FQNEAQ (reference sequence). The junction had 11 bases not matched to a gene; V was cut back by 5 bases and J by 5 bases.

The genes are TRBV11-3 and TRBJ1-6, with TRBD1 identical over 8 bases. The germline V gene encodes CDR1 SGHNT and CDR2 YENEEA. The CDR3 contains 15 residues. V lost 5 bases, J lost 9 bases, and 9 bases stayed unmatched. In nucleotides, the CDR3 is TGTGCCAGCAGCCCTGCAACAGGGACAGGTTCACCCCTCCACTTT. The encoded protein is CASSPATGTGSPLHF.

The V call is TRBV2, the J call TRBJ1-4; maybe TRBD1 (5 bases). V dropped 6 bases and J dropped 5 bases, with 10 bases sitting between them. Germline loops: CDR1 SNHLY, CDR2 FYNNEI. The CDR3 runs 13 residues. CDR3 in amino acids: CASRDINNEKLFF. CDR3 DNA sequence: TGTGCCAGCAGGGACATTAACAATGAAAAACTGTTTTTT. The full variable domain, in which reference TRBV2 and TRBJ1-4 provide the parts outside the CDR3, is EPEVTQTPSHQVTQMGQEVILRCVPISNHLYFYWYRQILGQKVEFLVSFYNNEISEKSEIFDDQFSVERPDGSNFTLKIRSTKLEDSAMYFCASRDINNEKLFFGSGTQLSVL.

This clonotype was observed a few times. The chain combines TRBV20-1 with TRBJ2-3, with 9 bases lining up with TRBD2. This CDR3 comprises 15 residues. CDR1 and CDR2 from the germline V gene are DFQATT and SNEGSKA (reference sequence). The J segment lost 6 bases and the V segment lost 1 base, leaving 8 bases of the junction unmatched. The CDR3 sequence is CSARVGGGGTDTQYF. For the CDR3, the DNA is TGCAGTGCTAGAGTCGGCGGGGGGGGTACGGATACGCAGTATTTT.

This clonotype has at least ten counts. CDR3 DNA: TGTGCCAGCAGCGCAACTAGCGGCAACACAGATACGCAGTATTTT. It codes for CASSATSGNTDTQYF. The chain recombines TRBV7-9 with TRBJ2-3, with TRBD2 matching over 8 bases. V lost 5 bases, J lost 2 bases, and 6 bases stayed unmatched. This CDR3 has 15 residues. Germline CDR1 is SEHNR and CDR2 is FQNEAQ (reference sequence).

The CDR3 sequence: CSVDTGANVLTF. In DNA, the CDR3 is TGCAGCGTTGATACTGGGGCCAACGTCCTGACTTTC. J is TRBJ2-6 and V is TRBV29-1; D unclear. Deletions cut 3 bases from V and 2 bases from J, with 2 bases between. The CDR3 runs to 12 residues. Per germline, CDR1 SQVTM and CDR2 ANQGSEA.

This clonotype was observed a handful of times. The chain combines TRBV14 with TRBJ2-3; 10 nucleotides agree with TRBD2. This CDR3 region has 15 residues. V was pared by 1 base and J by 3 bases, with 1 base of the junction left unmatched. Germline CDR1 and CDR2: SGHDN and FVKESK. As DNA, the CDR3 is TGTGCCAGCAGCCAAGGGGGACTAGCGACAGATACGCAGTATTTT. This encodes CASSQGGLATDTQYF.

The rearrangement links TRBV2 to TRBJ1-2; 11 bases fit TRBD1. From germline, CDR1 is SNHLY and CDR2 FYNNEI. The V segment lost 5 bases and the J segment 4 bases; nucleotides outside the gene matches: 6. This CDR3 spans 15 amino acids. In DNA, the CDR3 is TGTGCCAGCAGTCCTCCCGGGACAGGGGGCTATGGCTACACCTTC. Translated, it gives CASSPPGTGGYGYTF.

The chain is built from TRBV11-3 and TRBJ1-2; D uncertain. The CDR3 contains 12 residues. The ends were cut back, 4 bases at V and 2 bases at J, with 5 bases in the middle. CDR1 is SGHNT, CDR2 YENEEA, per germline. CDR3 DNA: TGTGCCAGCAGCTCTCTCAACTATGGCTACACCTTC. Residues: CASSSLNYGYTF.

This clonotype was recorded many times. This rearrangement joins TRBV7-2 to TRBJ1-2; D unresolved. Germline-derived CDR1 and CDR2 are SGHTA and FQGNSA. Trimming cost V 1 base and J 1 base, with 7 bases left between them. This CDR3 region has 14 residues. CDR3: CASSLESINYGYTF. In DNA form, the CDR3 reads TGTGCCAGCAGCTTAGAGTCCATTAACTATGGCTACACCTTC.

This clonotype was recorded many times. The chain is built from TRBV5-4 and TRBJ2-3; no clear D. The ends were cut back, 0 bases at V and 4 bases at J, with 12 bases in the middle. The CDR3 has 15 residues. Germline V gene sequence: CDR1 SGHNT, CDR2 YYREEE (reference sequence). The CDR3 coding sequence is TGTGCCAGCAGCTTGGAGGTAGACGAGTCAGATACGCAGTATTTT. Translating gives CASSLEVDESDTQYF.

This rearrangement joins TRBV7-3 to TRBJ2-5, with D perhaps matching TRBD1 (6 bases). Per the germline V gene, CDR1 is SGHTA and CDR2 is FQGTGA. Trimming stripped 10 bases from V and 4 bases from J, with 19 bases between. CDR3 length equals 14 residues. CDR3 in amino acids: CATEPGGPRETQYF. CDR3 bases: TGTGCCACCGAGCCTGGGGGCCCCCGAGAGACCCAGTACTTC. Supplemented by reference TRBV7-3 and TRBJ2-5, the full variable domain reads GAGVSQTPSNKVTEKGKYVELRCDPISGHTALYWYRQSLGQGPEFLIYFQGTGAADDSGLPNDRFFAVRPEGSVSTLKIQRTERGDSAVYLCATEPGGPRETQYFGPGTRLLVL.

This clonotype showed up many times. The chain has TRBV7-9 and TRBJ2-5, with a possible D match to TRBD1 (5 bases). The CDR3 runs 13 residues. CDR1 is SEHNR and CDR2 is FQNEAQ in the germline V gene (reference sequence). V was trimmed by 3 bases and J by 2 bases, leaving 7 bases between them. CDR3 nucleotides: TGTGCCAGCAGCTTCCGACAGCAAGAGACCCAGTACTTC. It codes for CASSFRQQETQYF. The full variable domain, completed using reference TRBV7-9 and TRBJ2-5, is DTGVSQNPRHKITKRGQNVTFRCDPISEHNRLYWYRQTLGQGPEFLTYFQNEAQLEKSRLLSDRFSAERPKGSFSTLEIQRTEQGDSAMYLCASSFRQQETQYFGPGTRLLVL.

The chain is built from TRBV19 and TRBJ2-5; the D gene is possibly TRBD2 (7 bases). Trimming left V 4 bases short and J 1 base short, with 16 bases between. CDR3 length: 16 amino acids. The germline CDR1 and CDR2 sequences are LNHDA and SQIVND (reference sequence). CDR3 region: CASSKGGQTVQETQYF. The DNA for the CDR3 is TGTGCCAGTAGTAAGGGGGGGCAAACGGTCCAAGAGACCCAGTACTTC. Full variable domain (rest looked up from reference TRBV19 and TRBJ2-5): DGGITQSPKYLFRKEGQNVTLSCEQNLNHDAMYWYRQDPGQGLRLIYYSQIVNDFQKGDIAEGYSVSREKKESFPLTVTSAQKNPTAFYLCASSKGGQTVQETQYFGPGTRLLVL.

V and J are TRBV2 and TRBJ2-2, with D possibly matching TRBD1 (7 bases). CDR1 and CDR2 from the germline V gene are SNHLY and FYNNEI. The V gene lost 7 bases and the J gene lost 1 base, with 19 bases spanning the gap. The CDR3 covers 17 residues. The CDR3 DNA is TGTGCCAGCAACCGGGGGCCGGGGACAGTGAACACCGGGGAGCTGTTTTTT. Its protein product is CASNRGPGTVNTGELFF.

This clonotype was seen more than once but under ten times. The CDR3 DNA follows: TGCGCCAGCAGCTTGGCCGGGGGGACAGGCGGCTACACCTTC. It is translated as CASSLAGGTGGYTF. V is TRBV5-1 and J is TRBJ1-2; TRBD1 matches at 8 bases. The CDR3 is 14 amino acids. Germline lookup yields CDR1 SGHRS and CDR2 YFSETQ. After removal of 0 bases from V and 8 bases from J, the junction contained 6 bases not matched to a gene.

The table lists this clonotype with many counts. The chain couples TRBV10-3 to TRBJ2-1; 11 bases align to TRBD2. V shed 7 bases and J 10 bases; nucleotides not matched to a gene: 9. The CDR3 consists of 14 residues. Per germline, CDR1 ENHRY and CDR2 SYGVKD. CDR3 in DNA: TGTGCCATCAATATAGCGGGAGGGCCGCGGGAGCAGTTCTTC. Amino acids: CAINIAGGPREQFF.

This clonotype was recorded a few times. The chain is built from TRBV29-1 and TRBJ1-2; D call uncertain. The germline V gene encodes CDR1 SQVTM and CDR2 ANQGSEA. V dropped 3 bases and J dropped 0 bases, with 5 bases sitting between them. The CDR3 sequence is 12 residues long. The CDR3: CSVDTANYGYTF. The CDR3 coding sequence is TGCAGCGTTGATACAGCTAACTATGGCTACACCTTC.

This chain joins TRBV20-1 and TRBJ2-3; D ambiguous. Deletions cut 7 bases from V and 0 bases from J, with 11 bases between. Germline loops: CDR1 DFQATT, CDR2 SNEGSKA (reference sequence). CDR3 length equals 13 residues. The CDR3, as DNA: TGCAGTGTTTCCTTTCCTAGCACAGATACGCAGTATTTT. Translating it yields CSVSFPSTDTQYF.

The rearrangement joins TRBV6-2 or TRBV6-3 to TRBJ2-7; the match to TRBD2 covers 8 bases. V was clipped by 5 bases and J by 3 bases; unmatched bases: 9. Per the germline V gene, CDR1 is MNHEY and CDR2 is SVGEGT. The CDR3 extends over 15 amino acids. The CDR3 region is CASSPIAGSNYEQYF. The CDR3 nucleotides read TGTGCCAGCAGTCCAATAGCGGGGTCGAACTACGAGCAGTACTTC.

In this sample, this clonotype turned up many times. This sequence joins TRBV7-2 and TRBJ2-5; D gene uncertain. Germline CDR1 is SGHTA and CDR2 is FQGNSA. V lost 3 bases to trimming and J lost 5 bases, with 13 bases between them. This CDR3 has 14 residues. The CDR3 nucleotides are TGTGCCAGCAGCTTTGGCAACCCCGTGGAGACCCAGTACTTC. This codes for CASSFGNPVETQYF.

The chain couples TRBV6-2 or TRBV6-3 to TRBJ2-7; D is unclear. The CDR3 totals 12 residues. Germline V gene lookup returns CDR1 MNHEY and CDR2 SVGEGT. Trimming shortened V by 1 base and J by 4 bases, and 5 bases separated the two germline ends. CDR3 bases: TGTGCCAGCAGTTACTATACTTACGAGCAGTACTTC. As protein: CASSYYTYEQYF.

This clonotype showed up just a few times. The gene calls are TRBV20-1 and TRBJ2-3; 11 nucleotides agree with TRBD2. Germline trimming cut 5 bases from V and 5 bases from J; bases unmatched to any gene: 6. The CDR3 has 14 residues. The germline CDR1 and CDR2 sequences are DFQATT and SNEGSKA (reference sequence). CDR3 region: CSAPTGTSGDTQYF. In DNA form, the CDR3 reads TGCAGTGCTCCGACCGGGACTAGCGGAGATACGCAGTATTTT.

This chain links TRBV12-3 or TRBV12-4 with TRBJ2-4, with TRBD1 identical over 8 bases. CDR3 length: 15 amino acids. Trimming removed 5 bases from V and 3 bases from J; junction bases left unmatched: 6. CDR3 nucleotides: TGTGCCAGCAGTAACGCAGGGGGCGTCAAAAACATTCAGTACTTC. Amino acid sequence: CASSNAGGVKNIQYF.

This clonotype was observed a single time. As DNA, the CDR3 is TGCGCCAGCAGCTTAGATCAGTACAATGAGCAGTTCTTC. Encoded protein: CASSLDQYNEQFF. The V call is TRBV5-1, the J call TRBJ2-1; D is uncertain. The ends were cut back, 2 bases at V and 4 bases at J, with 7 bases in the middle. CDR1 SGHRS and CDR2 YFSETQ come from the germline V gene. The CDR3 has 13 residues.

This clonotype was seen many times. V is TRBV5-1 and J is TRBJ2-7; a weak D match, TRBD2 (5 bases). V was pared by 4 bases and J by 0 bases, with 14 bases between. The CDR3 contains 15 residues. Germline CDR1 and CDR2: SGHRS and YFSETQ. The CDR3 DNA is TGCGCCAGCAGCCCCTTGAGCGGCAGCTCCTACGAGCAGTACTTC. Its protein product is CASSPLSGSSYEQYF.